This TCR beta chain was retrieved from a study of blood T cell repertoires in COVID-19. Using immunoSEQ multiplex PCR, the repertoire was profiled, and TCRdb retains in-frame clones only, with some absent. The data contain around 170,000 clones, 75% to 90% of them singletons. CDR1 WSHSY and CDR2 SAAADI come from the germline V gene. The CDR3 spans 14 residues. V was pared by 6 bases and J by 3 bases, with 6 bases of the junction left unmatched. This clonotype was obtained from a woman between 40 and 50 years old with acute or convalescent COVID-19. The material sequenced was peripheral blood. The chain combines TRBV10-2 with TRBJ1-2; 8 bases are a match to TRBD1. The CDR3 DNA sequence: TGCGCCAGCAGACCCCAGGGGGCTCACTATGGCTACACCTTC. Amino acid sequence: CASRPQGAHYGYTF.